The rows below give T cell receptor beta chains drawn from one sample of a study of cytomegalovirus exposure and HLA in healthy donors. Assay used: immunoSEQ multiplex PCR; TCRdb lists only in-frame clones, some missing. The sample includes about 97,000 clones, 65% to 85% of them seen just once. The specimen was PBMCs. The receptors were sampled from a man aged 45-60 years in good health and CMV-seronegative. The CDR3 runs from the conserved cysteine through the conserved F or W.

>TRBV28
CASSSFPGQGAYEQYF
>TRBV19
CASSIATASTDTQYF
>TRBV5-4
CASSPDWDEQYF
>TRBV7-8
CASSLGSVAGGLYTQYF
>TRBV2
CASWTSGGRGEQYF
>TRBV6-1
CASSDPGRMNTEAFF
>TRBV28
CASRKTGSSYEQYF
>TRBV19
CASRPTSGRDTGELFF
>TRBV9
CASSVTSGGTDTQYF
>TRBV19
CASSISRDSYYEQYF
>TRBV2
CASSDRRAVYEQYF
>TRBV7-9
CASSPGRTYEQYF
>TRBV6-4
CASSRQGSNTGELFF
>TRBV19
CASSLSQQVRTEAFF
>TRBV5-1
CASHRTGEGTDTQYF
>TRBV5-6
CASSLGRGYEQFF
>TRBV7-9
CASRGAYEQYF